Below, one T cell receptor beta chain is given with its context. Its antigen is as yet unknown. The V gene lost 3 bases and the J gene lost 7 bases, with 16 bases spanning the gap. Per the germline V gene, CDR1 is LNHDA and CDR2 is SQIVND (reference sequence). This CDR3 region has 14 residues. The sample comes from a study of T cell responses to AZD1222 COVID-19 vaccine. Study conclusions and caveats: Spike-specific TCR breadth and depth went up after people got two AZD1222 doses. Repertoire sampling occurred only after the peak T cell response. CD4 TCRs covered the whole spike, strongest at regions 160-218 and 743-854. Among those given AZD1222, only 5 to 7 were seropositive at baseline.

Some clones are missing from TCRdb's copy, which holds only in-frame ones; the method was immunoSEQ multiplex PCR. The repertoire consists of about 85,000 clones, with approximately 86% occurring once and the leading ten covering under 13%. This sample comprised peripheral blood, obtained on day 0 of MenACWY control vaccination. V and J are TRBV19 and TRBJ2-7; a possible D gene is TRBD2 (7 bases). The sequence was obtained from an adult in good health. CDR3 sequence (DNA): TGTGCCAGTAGTATGGGTGGGGGGGCGCGAGAGCAGTACTTC. Protein sequence: CASSMGGGAREQYF.